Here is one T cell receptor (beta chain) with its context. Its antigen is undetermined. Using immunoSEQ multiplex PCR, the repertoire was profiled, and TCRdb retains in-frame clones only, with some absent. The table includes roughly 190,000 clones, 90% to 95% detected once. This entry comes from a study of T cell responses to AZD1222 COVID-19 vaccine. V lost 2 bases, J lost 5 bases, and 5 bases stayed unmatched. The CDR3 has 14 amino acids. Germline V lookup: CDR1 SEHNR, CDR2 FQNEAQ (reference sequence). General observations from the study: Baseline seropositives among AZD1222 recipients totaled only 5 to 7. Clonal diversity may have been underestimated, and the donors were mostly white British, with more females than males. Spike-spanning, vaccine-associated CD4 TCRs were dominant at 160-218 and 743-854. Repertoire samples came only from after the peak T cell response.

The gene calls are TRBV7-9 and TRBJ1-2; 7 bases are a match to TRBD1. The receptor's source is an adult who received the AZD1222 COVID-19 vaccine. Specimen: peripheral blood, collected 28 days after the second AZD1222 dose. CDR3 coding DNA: TGTGCCAGCAGCTTATCGGACAGGAGTTATGGCTACACCTTC. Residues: CASSLSDRSYGYTF.